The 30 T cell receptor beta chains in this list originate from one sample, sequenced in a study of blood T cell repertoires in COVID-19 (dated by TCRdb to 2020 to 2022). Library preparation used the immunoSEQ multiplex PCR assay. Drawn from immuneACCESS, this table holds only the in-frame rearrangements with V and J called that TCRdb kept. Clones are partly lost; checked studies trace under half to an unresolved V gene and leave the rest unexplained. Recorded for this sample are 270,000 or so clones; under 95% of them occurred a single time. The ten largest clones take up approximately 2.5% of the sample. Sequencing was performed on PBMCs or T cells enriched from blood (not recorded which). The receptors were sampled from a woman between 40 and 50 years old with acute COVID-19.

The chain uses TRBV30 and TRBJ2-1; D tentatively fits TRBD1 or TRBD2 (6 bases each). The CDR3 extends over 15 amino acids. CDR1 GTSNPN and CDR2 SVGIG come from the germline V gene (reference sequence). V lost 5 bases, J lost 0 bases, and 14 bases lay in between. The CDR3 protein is CAWGGRSSSYNEQFF. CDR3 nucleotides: TGTGCCTGGGGGGGGCGGAGTAGCTCCTACAATGAGCAGTTCTTC.

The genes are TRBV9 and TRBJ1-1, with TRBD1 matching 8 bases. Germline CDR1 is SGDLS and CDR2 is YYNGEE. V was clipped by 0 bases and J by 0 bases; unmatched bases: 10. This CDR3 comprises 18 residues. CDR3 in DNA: TGTGCCAGCAGCGTAGCAGGGGGCGCGGAAACGCTGAACACTGAAGCTTTCTTT. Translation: CASSVAGGAETLNTEAFF.

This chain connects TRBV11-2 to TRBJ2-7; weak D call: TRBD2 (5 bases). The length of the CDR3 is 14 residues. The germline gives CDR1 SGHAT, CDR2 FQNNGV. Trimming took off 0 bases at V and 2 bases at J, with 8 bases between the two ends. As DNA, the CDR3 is TGTGCCAGCAGCTTAGATTTACTAGCCTACGAGCAGTACTTC. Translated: CASSLDLLAYEQYF. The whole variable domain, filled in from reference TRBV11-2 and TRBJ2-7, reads EAGVAQSPRYKIIEKRQSVAFWCNPISGHATLYWYQQILGQGPKLLIQFQNNGVVDDSQLPKDRFSAERLKGVDSTLKIQPAKLEDSAVYLCASSLDLLAYEQYFGPGTRLTVT.

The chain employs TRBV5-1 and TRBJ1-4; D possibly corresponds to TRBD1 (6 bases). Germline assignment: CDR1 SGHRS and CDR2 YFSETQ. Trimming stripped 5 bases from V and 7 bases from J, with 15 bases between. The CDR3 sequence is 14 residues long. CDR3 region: CASSVGAGAEKLFF. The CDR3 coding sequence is TGCGCCAGCAGTGTTGGGGCAGGGGCTGAAAAACTGTTTTTT.

CDR3 in DNA: TGTGCCAGCAGCTCCTGGGGGGGCACAGATACGCAGTATTTT. Residues: CASSSWGGTDTQYF. The chain couples TRBV7-9 to TRBJ2-3, with a tentative D call TRBD2 (6 bases). Germline V gene sequence: CDR1 SEHNR, CDR2 FQNEAQ (reference sequence). The CDR3 is made up of 14 amino acids. Trimming pared 4 bases from V and 1 base from J, leaving 9 bases between. The whole variable domain, remainder taken from reference TRBV7-9 and TRBJ2-3, is DTGVSQNPRHKITKRGQNVTFRCDPISEHNRLYWYRQTLGQGPEFLTYFQNEAQLEKSRLLSDRFSAERPKGSFSTLEIQRTEQGDSAMYLCASSSWGGTDTQYFGPGTRLTVL.

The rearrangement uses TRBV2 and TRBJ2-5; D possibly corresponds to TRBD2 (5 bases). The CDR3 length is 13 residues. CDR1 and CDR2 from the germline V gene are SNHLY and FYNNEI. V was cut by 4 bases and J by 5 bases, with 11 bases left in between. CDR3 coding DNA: TGTGCCAGCAGTGTCACTAGATTGGAGACCCAGTACTTC. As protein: CASSVTRLETQYF.

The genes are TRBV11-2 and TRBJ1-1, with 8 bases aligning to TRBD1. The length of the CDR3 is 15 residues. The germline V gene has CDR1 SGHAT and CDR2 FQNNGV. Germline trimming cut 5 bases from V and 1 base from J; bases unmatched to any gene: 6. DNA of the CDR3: TGTGCCAGCAGCCCCTTTGGACAGGGGAACACTGAAGCTTTCTTT. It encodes CASSPFGQGNTEAFF.

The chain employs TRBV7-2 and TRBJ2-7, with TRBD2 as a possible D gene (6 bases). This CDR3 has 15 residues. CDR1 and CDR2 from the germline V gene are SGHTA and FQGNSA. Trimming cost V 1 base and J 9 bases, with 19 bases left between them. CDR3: CASSLGLAWRGSQYF. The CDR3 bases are TGTGCCAGCAGCTTAGGGCTGGCCTGGCGGGGATCGCAGTACTTC.

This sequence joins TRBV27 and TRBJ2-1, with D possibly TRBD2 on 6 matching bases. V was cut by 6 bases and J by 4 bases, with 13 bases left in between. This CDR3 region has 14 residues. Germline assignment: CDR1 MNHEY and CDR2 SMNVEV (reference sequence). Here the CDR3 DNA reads TGTGCCAGCAGCCCTAGCGCGAATTACAATGAGCAGTTCTTC. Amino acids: CASSPSANYNEQFF.

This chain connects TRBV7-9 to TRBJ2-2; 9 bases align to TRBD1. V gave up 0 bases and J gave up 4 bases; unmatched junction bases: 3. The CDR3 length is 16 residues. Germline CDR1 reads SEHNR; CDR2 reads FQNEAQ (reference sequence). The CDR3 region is CASSLAGQGSTGELFF. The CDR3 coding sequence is TGTGCCAGCAGCTTAGCAGGACAGGGGAGCACCGGGGAGCTGTTTTTT.

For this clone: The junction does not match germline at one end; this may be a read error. The chain's CDR3 is CASSLAGQEGFF. The CDR3 region has the DNA TGCGCCAGCAGCTTGGCCGGTCAGGAAGGTTTCTTT. This chain connects TRBV5-1 to TRBJ1-1; D unresolved. Germline V gene lookup returns CDR1 SGHRS and CDR2 YFSETQ. The CDR3 consists of 12 residues.

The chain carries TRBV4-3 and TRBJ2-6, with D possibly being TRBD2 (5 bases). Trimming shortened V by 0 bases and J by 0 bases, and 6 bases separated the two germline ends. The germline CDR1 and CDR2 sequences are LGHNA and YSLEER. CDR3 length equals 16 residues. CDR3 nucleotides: TGCGCCAGCAGCCAAGATCGGGGCTCTGGGGCCAACGTCCTGACTTTC. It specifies CASSQDRGSGANVLTF.

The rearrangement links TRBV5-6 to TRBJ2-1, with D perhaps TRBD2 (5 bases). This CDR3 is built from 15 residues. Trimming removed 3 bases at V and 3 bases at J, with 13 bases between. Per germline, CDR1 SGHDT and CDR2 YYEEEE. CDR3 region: CASSSESGYYNEQFF. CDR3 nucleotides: TGTGCCAGCAGCTCGGAGAGCGGCTACTACAATGAGCAGTTCTTC.

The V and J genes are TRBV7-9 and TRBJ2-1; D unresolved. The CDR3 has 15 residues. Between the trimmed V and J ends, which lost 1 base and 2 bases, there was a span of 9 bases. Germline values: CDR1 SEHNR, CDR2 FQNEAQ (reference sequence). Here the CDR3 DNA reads TGTGCCAGCAGCTTAGTCCTAGTTACCTACAATGAGCAGTTCTTC. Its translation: CASSLVLVTYNEQFF.

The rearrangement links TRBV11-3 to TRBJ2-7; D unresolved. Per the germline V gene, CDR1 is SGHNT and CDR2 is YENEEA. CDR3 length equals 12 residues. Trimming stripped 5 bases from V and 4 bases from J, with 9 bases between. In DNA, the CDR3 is TGTGCCAGCAGCCATTCTATGTACGAGCAGTACTTC. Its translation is CASSHSMYEQYF.

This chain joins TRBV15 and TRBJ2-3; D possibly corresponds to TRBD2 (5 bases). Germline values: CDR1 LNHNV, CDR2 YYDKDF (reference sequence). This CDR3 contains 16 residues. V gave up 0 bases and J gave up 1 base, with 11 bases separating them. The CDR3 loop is CATSRDRISGTDTQYF. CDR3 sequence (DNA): TGTGCCACCAGCAGAGATAGAATTAGCGGCACAGATACGCAGTATTTT.

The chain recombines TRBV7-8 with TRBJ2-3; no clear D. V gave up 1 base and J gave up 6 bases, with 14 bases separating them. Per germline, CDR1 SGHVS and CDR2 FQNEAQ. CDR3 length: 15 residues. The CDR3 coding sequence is TGTGCCAGCAGCTTAGGGAGTTTGCCCGTTGATACGCAGTATTTT. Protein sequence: CASSLGSLPVDTQYF.

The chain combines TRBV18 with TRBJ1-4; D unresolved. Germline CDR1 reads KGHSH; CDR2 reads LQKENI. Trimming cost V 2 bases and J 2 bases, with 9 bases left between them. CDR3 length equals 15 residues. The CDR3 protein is CASSPERQTNEKLFF. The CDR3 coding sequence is TGTGCCAGCTCACCAGAGCGGCAGACTAATGAAAAACTGTTTTTT.

The CDR3, as DNA: TGTGCCAGCAGCGCAGGGGGCGTTAGTGGCTACACCTTC. Its protein product is CASSAGGVSGYTF. The rearrangement joins TRBV7-9 to TRBJ1-2; 8 nucleotides align to TRBD1. V trimming: 5 bases; J trimming: 7 bases; junction bases outside the gene matches: 6. Germline CDR1 is SEHNR and CDR2 is FQNEAQ (reference sequence). The CDR3 consists of 13 residues. Together with reference TRBV7-9 and TRBJ1-2, the CDR3 gives the full variable domain: DTGVSQNPRHKITKRGQNVTFRCDPISEHNRLYWYRQTLGQGPEFLTYFQNEAQLEKSRLLSDRFSAERPKGSFSTLEIQRTEQGDSAMYLCASSAGGVSGYTFGSGTRLTVV.

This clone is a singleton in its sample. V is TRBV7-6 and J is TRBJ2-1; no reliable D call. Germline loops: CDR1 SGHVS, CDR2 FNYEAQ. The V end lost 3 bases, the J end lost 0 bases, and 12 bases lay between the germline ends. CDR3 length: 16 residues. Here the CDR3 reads CASSFSFLGSYNEQFF. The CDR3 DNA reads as TGTGCCAGCAGCTTCTCCTTCCTAGGCTCCTACAATGAGCAGTTCTTC.

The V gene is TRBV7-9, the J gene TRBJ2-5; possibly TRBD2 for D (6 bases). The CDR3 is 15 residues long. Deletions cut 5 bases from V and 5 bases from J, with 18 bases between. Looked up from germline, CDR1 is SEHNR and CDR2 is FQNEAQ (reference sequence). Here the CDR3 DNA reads TGTGCCAGCAGCCAGGCGGAGGGGAGGATGGAGACCCAGTACTTC. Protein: CASSQAEGRMETQYF.

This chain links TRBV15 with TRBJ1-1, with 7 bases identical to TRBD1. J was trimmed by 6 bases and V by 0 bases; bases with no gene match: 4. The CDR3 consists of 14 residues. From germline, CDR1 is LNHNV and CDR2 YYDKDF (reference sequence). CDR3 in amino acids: CATSRERGQPEAFF. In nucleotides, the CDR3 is TGTGCCACCAGCAGAGAAAGGGGACAGCCTGAAGCTTTCTTT.

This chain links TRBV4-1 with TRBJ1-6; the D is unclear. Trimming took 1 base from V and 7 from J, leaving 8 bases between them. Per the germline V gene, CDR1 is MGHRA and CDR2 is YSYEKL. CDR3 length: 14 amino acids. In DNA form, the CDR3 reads TGCGCCAGCAGCCAAGTAGTACCGAATTCACCCCTCCACTTT. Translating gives CASSQVVPNSPLHF.

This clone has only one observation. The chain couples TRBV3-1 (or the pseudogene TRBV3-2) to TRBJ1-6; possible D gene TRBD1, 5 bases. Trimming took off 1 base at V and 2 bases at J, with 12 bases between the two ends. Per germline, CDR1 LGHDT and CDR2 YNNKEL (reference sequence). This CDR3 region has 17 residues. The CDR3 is CASSQVGRAAYNSPLHF. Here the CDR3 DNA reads TGTGCCAGCAGCCAAGTGGGCAGGGCGGCCTATAATTCACCCCTCCACTTT.

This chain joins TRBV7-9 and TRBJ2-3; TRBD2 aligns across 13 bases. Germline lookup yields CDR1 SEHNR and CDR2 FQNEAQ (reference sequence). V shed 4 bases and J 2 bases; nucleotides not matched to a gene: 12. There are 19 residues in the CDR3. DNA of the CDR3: TGTGCCAGCAGCTCGAGGACTAGCGGGGGCGGCGACCCCACAGATACGCAGTATTTT. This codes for CASSSRTSGGGDPTDTQYF.

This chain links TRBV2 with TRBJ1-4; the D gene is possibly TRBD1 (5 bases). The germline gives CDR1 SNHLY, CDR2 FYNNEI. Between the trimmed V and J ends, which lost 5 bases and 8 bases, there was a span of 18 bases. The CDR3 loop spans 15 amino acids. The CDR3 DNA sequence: TGTGCCAGCAGTCAACACTTACTTAAGGGGGAAAAACTGTTTTTT. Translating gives CASSQHLLKGEKLFF. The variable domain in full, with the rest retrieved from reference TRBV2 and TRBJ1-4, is EPEVTQTPSHQVTQMGQEVILRCVPISNHLYFYWYRQILGQKVEFLVSFYNNEISEKSEIFDDQFSVERPDGSNFTLKIRSTKLEDSAMYFCASSQHLLKGEKLFFGSGTQLSVL.

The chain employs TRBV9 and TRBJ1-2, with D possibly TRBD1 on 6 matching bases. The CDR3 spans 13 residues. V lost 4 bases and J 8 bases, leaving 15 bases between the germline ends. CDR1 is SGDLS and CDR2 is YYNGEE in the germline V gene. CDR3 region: CASSLPGQPGYTF. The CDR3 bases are TGTGCCAGCAGCCTTCCTGGACAGCCAGGCTACACCTTC.

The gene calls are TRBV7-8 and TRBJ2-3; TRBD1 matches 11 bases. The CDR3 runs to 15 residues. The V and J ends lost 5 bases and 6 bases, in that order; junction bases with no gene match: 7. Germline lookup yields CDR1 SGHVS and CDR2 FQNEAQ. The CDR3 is CASSPGQGAWDTQYF. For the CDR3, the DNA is TGTGCCAGCAGCCCTGGACAGGGGGCATGGGATACGCAGTATTTT.

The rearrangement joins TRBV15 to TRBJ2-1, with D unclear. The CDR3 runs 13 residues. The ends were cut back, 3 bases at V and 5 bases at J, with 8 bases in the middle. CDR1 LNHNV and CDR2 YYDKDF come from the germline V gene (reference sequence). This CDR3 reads CATSRPQNNEQFF. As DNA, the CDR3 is TGTGCCACCAGCAGGCCACAAAACAATGAGCAGTTCTTC. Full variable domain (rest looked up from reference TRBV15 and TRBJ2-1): DAMVIQNPRYQVTQFGKPVTLSCSQTLNHNVMYWYQQKSSQAPKLLFHYYDKDFNNEADTPDNFQSRRPNTSFCFLDIRSPGLGDTAMYLCATSRPQNNEQFFGPGTRLTVL.

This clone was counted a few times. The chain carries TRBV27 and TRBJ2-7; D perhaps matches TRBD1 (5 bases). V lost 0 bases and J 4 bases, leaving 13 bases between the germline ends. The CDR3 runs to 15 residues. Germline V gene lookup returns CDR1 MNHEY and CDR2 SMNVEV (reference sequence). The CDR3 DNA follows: TGTGCCAGCAGTTTATCTGGTGACAGCTTTTACGAGCAGTACTTC. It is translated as CASSLSGDSFYEQYF.